One sample yielded the 27 T cell receptor beta chains listed below, sequenced in a study of radiotherapy plus CTLA-4 blockade in lung cancer. Profiled with immunoSEQ multiplex PCR; TCRdb holds only in-frame clones, not every one. The sample includes about 88,000 clones, about two thirds of them seen just once. Sequences were derived from peripheral blood, sampled from a patient treated with radiotherapy plus ipilimumab. These receptors were collected from a human donor with non-small cell lung cancer that progressed on radiotherapy plus ipilimumab.

This clone has just one count. V usage is TRBV28 and J usage is TRBJ2-5; D gene uncertain. Germline CDR1 is MDHEN and CDR2 is SYDVKM. The CDR3 spans 13 residues. Trimming removed 6 bases from V and 5 bases from J, with 13 bases in between. Here the CDR3 DNA reads TGTGCCAGCAGCCTCGGTGGGCTGGAGACCCAGTACTTC. Encoded protein: CASSLGGLETQYF.

V is TRBV6-5 and J is TRBJ1-1, with 7 bases matching TRBD1. Germline CDR1 and CDR2: MNHEY and SVGAGI. The CDR3 loop spans 14 amino acids. Unmatched junction bases numbered 1, after V lost 2 bases and J lost 1 base. CDR3 region: CASSYGQENTEAFF. DNA for the CDR3: TGTGCCAGCAGTTACGGACAGGAGAACACTGAAGCTTTCTTT.

V and J are TRBV4-3 and TRBJ2-7; the match to TRBD1 covers 9 bases. Per germline, CDR1 LGHNA and CDR2 YSLEER. CDR3 length: 15 residues. Trimming at V came to 6 bases and at J to 2 bases, leaving 8 bases not matched to a gene. In nucleotides, the CDR3 is TGCGCCAGCAGTTACCTCCGGGACAGGGCCTACGAGCAGTACTTC. The encoded protein is CASSYLRDRAYEQYF.

V and J are TRBV9 and TRBJ1-1; 7 nucleotides agree with TRBD1. Germline assignment: CDR1 SGDLS and CDR2 YYNGEE. J was trimmed by 5 bases and V by 4 bases; bases with no gene match: 5. The CDR3 runs 13 residues. Here the CDR3 reads CASSRQGGTEAFF. CDR3 DNA sequence: TGTGCCAGCAGCAGACAGGGAGGGACTGAAGCTTTCTTT.

J is TRBJ1-5 and V is TRBV2; weak D call: TRBD1 (6 bases). The CDR3 loop spans 15 amino acids. V was cut by 7 bases and J by 2 bases, with 15 bases left in between. Per germline, CDR1 SNHLY and CDR2 FYNNEI. CDR3 protein: CASTPRTAGNQPQHF. CDR3 DNA: TGTGCCAGCACCCCCCGGACAGCAGGCAATCAGCCCCAGCATTTT.

This clone has just a few counts. Different DNA sequences within this sample yield the same CDR3. The chain carries TRBV6-6 and TRBJ2-7; no firm D call. The CDR3 totals 12 residues. Germline lookup yields CDR1 MNHNY and CDR2 SVGAGI (reference sequence). Trimming took off 6 bases at V and 3 bases at J, with 9 bases between the two ends. The CDR3 region has the DNA TGTGCCAGCAGACCGGGCGGCTACGAGCAGTACTTC. This gives the protein CASRPGGYEQYF.

The chain has TRBV5-1 and TRBJ1-1, with D perhaps TRBD1 (6 bases). V lost 1 base, J lost 0 bases, and 13 bases lay in between. Germline V gives CDR1 SGHRS, CDR2 YFSETQ. This CDR3 comprises 16 residues. For the CDR3, the DNA is TGCGCCAGCAGCTTGTTTATGAGGGGGTTGAACACTGAAGCTTTCTTT. Its protein is CASSLFMRGLNTEAFF.

The chain recombines TRBV4-1 with TRBJ2-2, with D unclear. Germline CDR1 MGHRA, CDR2 YSYEKL. The CDR3 is made up of 14 amino acids. V was clipped by 0 bases and J by 4 bases, with 6 bases between them. For the CDR3, the DNA is TGCGCCAGCAGCCAAGATCCTCGCACCGGGGAGCTGTTTTTT. The encoded protein is CASSQDPRTGELFF.

This clone has only a few counts. The V and J genes are TRBV6-1 and TRBJ1-5; a possible D gene is TRBD1 (5 bases). The germline V gene has CDR1 MNHNS and CDR2 SASEGT. The ends were cut back, 5 bases at V and 0 bases at J, with 11 bases in the middle. This CDR3 contains 15 residues. CDR3 bases: TGTGCCAGCAGTTCCAAGGGGAATAGCAATCAGCCCCAGCATTTT. The encoded protein is CASSSKGNSNQPQHF.

This clone was seen a few times. This sequence joins TRBV28 and TRBJ1-3; no reliable D call. Trimming took off 2 bases at V and 4 bases at J, with 3 bases between the two ends. Germline-derived CDR1 and CDR2 are MDHEN and SYDVKM. The CDR3 has 12 residues. The CDR3 DNA reads as TGTGCCAGCAGTTTAAGGGGAAACACCATATATTTT. Its translation is CASSLRGNTIYF.

The chain joins TRBV2 to TRBJ2-1; TRBD2 might be the D (6 bases). The germline V gene has CDR1 SNHLY and CDR2 FYNNEI. Trimming took 2 bases from V and 6 from J, leaving 17 bases between them. The CDR3 is made up of 16 amino acids. The CDR3 loop reads CASSEYLASEGNEQFF. The CDR3 DNA is TGTGCCAGCAGTGAATATTTGGCTAGCGAGGGCAATGAGCAGTTCTTC.

The rearrangement joins TRBV7-2 to TRBJ1-1; D is perhaps TRBD1 (6 bases). The germline V gene encodes CDR1 SGHTA and CDR2 FQGNSA. Trimming cost V 2 bases and J 5 bases, with 12 bases left between them. The CDR3 loop spans 14 amino acids. The CDR3 is CASSLRGGWTEAFF. The CDR3 DNA reads TGTGCCAGCAGCTTAAGAGGGGGGTGGACTGAAGCTTTCTTT.

This clone was detected once. The chain is built from TRBV6-6 and TRBJ2-7; TRBD2 agrees at 7 bases. CDR1 and CDR2 from the germline V gene are MNHNY and SVGAGI (reference sequence). The ends lost 8 bases at V and 6 bases at J; junction bases unmatched: 13. The CDR3 contains 14 residues. For the CDR3, the DNA is TGTGCCAGCGCACGGGGGGAGGGCCTGTCCGAGCAGTACTTC. Translation: CASARGEGLSEQYF.

There are a few counts of this clone. The gene calls are TRBV28 and TRBJ1-5, with D uncertain. V was pared by 6 bases and J by 0 bases, with 12 bases between. Germline loops: CDR1 MDHEN, CDR2 SYDVKM. This CDR3 is 15 amino acids long. CDR3 sequence: CASRTAGSSNQPQHF. As DNA, the CDR3 is TGTGCCAGCAGGACCGCGGGCAGTAGCAATCAGCCCCAGCATTTT.

The chain is built from TRBV27 and TRBJ2-6; D remains ambiguous. With 2 bases removed from V and 1 base from J, the gap between germline ends came to 6 bases. This CDR3 is 15 amino acids long. Per the germline V gene, CDR1 is MNHEY and CDR2 is SMNVEV (reference sequence). CDR3 DNA sequence: TGTGCCAGCAGTTTAAGTGTATCTGGGGCCAACGTCCTGACTTTC. Protein sequence: CASSLSVSGANVLTF.

The gene calls are TRBV5-1 and TRBJ1-3, with D unresolved. Germline V lookup: CDR1 SGHRS, CDR2 YFSETQ. V lost 0 bases, J lost 3 bases, and 16 bases lay in between. CDR3 length: 17 residues. The CDR3 is CASSLGAYSGGGNTIYF. CDR3 nucleotides: TGCGCCAGCAGCTTGGGAGCCTACTCAGGTGGTGGAAACACCATATATTTT.

This chain joins TRBV27 and TRBJ2-1; D unresolved. This CDR3 is 17 amino acids long. CDR1 MNHEY and CDR2 SMNVEV come from the germline V gene (reference sequence). Between the trimmed V and J ends, which lost 4 bases and 2 bases, there was a span of 18 bases. The DNA of the CDR3 is TGTGCCAGCAGTTCGCTGACCAACCGAGGCGCCTACAATGAGCAGTTCTTC. Translating gives CASSSLTNRGAYNEQFF.

V is TRBV5-1 and J is TRBJ1-1; the D is unclear. V lost 6 bases to trimming and J lost 1 base, with 16 bases between them. Germline values: CDR1 SGHRS, CDR2 YFSETQ. The CDR3 has 15 amino acids. CDR3 in amino acids: CASTGVSGPNTEAFF. CDR3 DNA: TGCGCCAGCACTGGGGTATCCGGGCCGAACACTGAAGCTTTCTTT.

V is TRBV9 and J is TRBJ2-2; possibly TRBD1 or TRBD2 for D (5 bases each). The CDR3 is made up of 14 amino acids. The germline gives CDR1 SGDLS, CDR2 YYNGEE. Trimming pared 4 bases from V and 3 bases from J, leaving 10 bases between. The CDR3 bases are TGTGCCAGCAGCCGGGACGGTCACACCGGGGAGCTGTTTTTT. Protein: CASSRDGHTGELFF.

This sequence joins TRBV7-2 and TRBJ2-7, with D possibly being TRBD2 (7 bases). The ends were cut back, 0 bases at V and 0 bases at J, with 12 bases in the middle. The CDR3 has 16 residues. Germline V gene sequence: CDR1 SGHTA, CDR2 FQGNSA. DNA for the CDR3: TGTGCCAGCAGCTTAGCGGCGGGGGCGGCCTCCTACGAGCAGTACTTC. It specifies CASSLAAGAASYEQYF.

This chain connects TRBV2 to TRBJ1-1; unclear D gene. This CDR3 comprises 16 residues. Germline assignment: CDR1 SNHLY and CDR2 FYNNEI. V gave up 7 bases and J gave up 0 bases, with 18 bases separating them. CDR3 nucleotides: TGTGCCAGCAAGGGCCAGCGGATAAACATGAACACTGAAGCTTTCTTT. It specifies CASKGQRINMNTEAFF.

The rearrangement joins TRBV5-4 to TRBJ2-5; D is uncertain. CDR1 SGHNT and CDR2 YYREEE come from the germline V gene (reference sequence). The CDR3 is 15 residues long. The V and J ends lost 0 bases and 4 bases respectively, with 13 bases between them. The CDR3 nucleotides read TGTGCCAGCAGCTTGGGTGGAGTCCCCGCAGAGACCCAGTACTTC. It codes for CASSLGGVPAETQYF.

The rearrangement joins TRBV29-1 to TRBJ2-5; D is undetermined. This CDR3 has 13 amino acids. The V end lost 5 bases, the J end lost 5 bases, and 15 bases lay between the germline ends. Germline CDR1 and CDR2: SQVTM and ANQGSEA. CDR3 in DNA: TGCAGCGTTCTTGGACGGATCCTGGAGACCCAGTACTTC. Translated: CSVLGRILETQYF.

The chain recombines TRBV5-1 with TRBJ2-5; D uncertain. There are 12 residues in the CDR3. Trimming took 2 bases from V and 2 from J, leaving 4 bases between them. Germline lookup yields CDR1 SGHRS and CDR2 YFSETQ. In nucleotides, the CDR3 is TGCGCCAGCAGCTTTACACAAGAGACCCAGTACTTC. It translates to CASSFTQETQYF.

The chain couples TRBV5-1 to TRBJ2-2, with 11 positions matching TRBD2. V was clipped by 0 bases and J by 5 bases; unmatched bases: 3. Per the germline V gene, CDR1 is SGHRS and CDR2 is YFSETQ. CDR3 size: 16 residues. For the CDR3, the DNA is TGCGCCAGCAGCTTGGTACTAGCGGGAGATACCGGGGAGCTGTTTTTT. Translating it yields CASSLVLAGDTGELFF.

The V call is TRBV5-1, the J call TRBJ2-6; D gene unclear. Looked up from germline, CDR1 is SGHRS and CDR2 is YFSETQ. The CDR3 is made up of 14 amino acids. The V and J ends lost 3 bases and 3 bases respectively, with 7 bases between them. This CDR3 reads CASSYVRGANVLTF. The CDR3 DNA reads as TGCGCCAGCAGCTACGTACGTGGGGCCAACGTCCTGACTTTC.

J is TRBJ1-2 and V is TRBV4-2, with 8 bases lining up with TRBD1. J gave up 2 bases and V 4 bases, and 9 bases lay outside the gene matches. Germline V gives CDR1 LGHNA, CDR2 YNFKEQ. The CDR3 length is 16 residues. The CDR3 region is CASSREGTGGNYGYTF. CDR3 coding DNA: TGTGCCAGCAGCCGAGAGGGAACAGGGGGAAACTATGGCTACACCTTC.